The source of this T cell receptor beta chain is a study of T cells in Graves' hyperthyroidism and ophthalmopathy. Overall study results and limits: Ophthalmopathy prediction by the model preceded onset by a median approximately 5.9 months.

Comments on this clonotype: What it recognizes is unknown.

The CDR3 regions of TCR beta were amplified from RNA transcripts. RT-PCR in the first round (using the HTBI primer set) targeted the TCR CDR3. In TCRdb, the multiplex PCR reads were re-called with MiXCR into one record per CDR3 protein. The sample includes hundreds of thousands of distinct CDR3 sequences, about 20% of them seen just once. Exclusions: uncontrolled infection, other autoimmune disease, pregnancy, lactation. PBMCs stemmed from 8.5 to 10 ml fresh peripheral blood. The specimen was blood. The receptor's source is a young man with Graves' ophthalmopathy.

The CDR3 sequence is CASSLAGEGTQYF. The CDR3, as DNA: TGCGCCAGCAGCTTGGCCGGGGAGGGGACCCAGTACTTC. V gene TRBV5-1 combines with J gene TRBJ2-5; 7 bases align to TRBD2. Looked up from germline, CDR1 is SGHRS and CDR2 is YFSETQ. The CDR3 consists of 13 residues. The V segment lost 0 bases and the J segment 7 bases; nucleotides outside the gene matches: 3.